This record looks at one T cell receptor beta chain sequence and its context. Its antigen is still unknown. The data stem from a study of a mutant IDH1 vaccine in newly diagnosed glioma. About the research overall: Sex among treated patients split about 62% male, roughly 38% female; mean age was around 40 years.

Time point given: week 35, safety follow-up. The investigators gave 300 ug of mutant IDH1 20-mer peptide in each vaccine dose, together with topical imiquimod. Here immunoSEQ multiplex PCR was the method, and the copy in TCRdb shows in-frame clones only, minus some. This table holds under 40,000 clones, more than 75% found once. The CDR3 is made up of 15 amino acids. CDR1 and CDR2 from the germline V gene are WSHSY and SAAADI. With 0 bases removed from V and 0 bases from J, the gap between germline ends came to 6 bases. Sequences were derived from PBMCs, sampled from a glioma patient whose treatment included an IDH1 peptide vaccine. The rearrangement links TRBV10-2 to TRBJ1-3; perhaps TRBD1 as D (5 bases). This receptor was identified in a woman aged 40 to 50 with glioma. CDR3 loop: CASSESGGSGNTIYF. In DNA form, the CDR3 reads TGCGCCAGCAGTGAGTCGGGGGGCTCTGGAAACACCATATATTTT.